This is a list of T cell receptor beta chains from one sample in a study of blood T cell repertoires in COVID-19. Here immunoSEQ multiplex PCR was the method, and the copy in TCRdb shows in-frame clones only, minus some. The sample comprises 140,000 to 150,000 clones, 65% to 85% of which are singletons, and about 8.1% rests with the top ten. Input material: peripheral blood. The receptors stem from a man younger than 45 with COVID-19, enrolled during active disease. The CDR3 runs from the conserved cysteine through the conserved F or W. The D gene is left open where the match is weak. Size is stated for part of the rows, as once, few or many counts, or as a class when the clone is expanded.

D: TRBD1; size: -; V: TRBV11-2; J: TRBJ2-5; CDR3: CASSLPTFRDRGTQETQYF; DNA: TGTGCCAGCAGCTTACCTACTTTCCGGGACAGGGGGACCCAAGAGACCCAGTACTTC
D: TRBD1; size: -; V: TRBV19; J: TRBJ1-5; CDR3: CASNKDRVGVQPQHF; DNA: TGTGCCAGTAACAAGGACAGGGTTGGTGTGCAGCCCCAGCATTTT
D: -; size: many; V: TRBV6-4; J: TRBJ2-2; CDR3: CATSRAGVNTGELFF; DNA: TGTGCCACCTCGCGCGCAGGGGTGAACACCGGGGAGCTGTTTTTT
D: -; size: -; V: TRBV2; J: TRBJ1-4; CDR3: CASNWGQGEKLFF; DNA: TGTGCCAGCAATTGGGGGCAAGGTGAAAAACTGTTTTTT
D: TRBD1; size: -; V: TRBV24-1; J: TRBJ2-1; CDR3: CATSDPGTGSYNEQFF; DNA: TGTGCCACCAGTGACCCCGGGACAGGCTCCTACAATGAGCAGTTCTTC
D: -; size: -; V: TRBV27; J: TRBJ1-5; CDR3: CASSLSRVGNQPQHF; DNA: TGTGCCAGCAGTTTATCCAGGGTGGGCAATCAGCCCCAGCATTTT
D: TRBD2; size: -; V: TRBV28; J: TRBJ2-2; CDR3: CASSFLTSGLRSGELFF; DNA: TGTGCCAGCAGTTTCTTGACTAGCGGCTTAAGGTCCGGGGAGCTGTTTTTT
D: TRBD1; size: -; V: TRBV9; J: TRBJ2-4; CDR3: CASSGTGGGSKNIQYF; DNA: TGTGCCAGCAGCGGAACAGGGGGCGGGTCCAAAAACATTCAGTACTTC
D: -; size: -; V: TRBV9; J: TRBJ2-5; CDR3: CASSGSLGGQETQYF; DNA: TGTGCCAGCAGCGGGAGTTTGGGGGGTCAAGAGACCCAGTACTTC
D: -; size: -; V: TRBV6-5; J: TRBJ2-1; CDR3: CASNPKNPRGNEQFF; DNA: TGTGCCAGCAACCCCAAGAATCCTCGGGGTAATGAGCAGTTCTTC
D: -; size: medium-sized; V: TRBV3-1/TRBV3-2; J: TRBJ1-6; CDR3: CASSQGQTNSPLHF; DNA: TGTGCCAGCAGCCAAGGACAGACTAATTCACCCCTCCACTTT
D: -; size: -; V: TRBV6-5; J: TRBJ1-5; CDR3: CASSYEGGNQPQHF; DNA: TGTGCCAGCAGTTATGAGGGAGGCAATCAGCCCCAGCATTTT
D: TRBD1; size: -; V: TRBV30; J: TRBJ2-7; CDR3: CAWNPDRAYEQYF; DNA: TGTGCCTGGAACCCGGACAGGGCTTACGAGCAGTACTTC
D: TRBD1; size: -; V: TRBV5-1; J: TRBJ2-7; CDR3: CASSRGQGWEQYF; DNA: TGCGCCAGCAGCAGGGGACAGGGGTGGGAGCAGTACTTC
D: TRBD2; size: -; V: TRBV7-8; J: TRBJ2-2; CDR3: CASRPSGSSGELFF; DNA: TGTGCCAGCAGACCTAGCGGGAGCAGCGGGGAGCTGTTTTTT
D: -; size: -; V: TRBV29-1; J: TRBJ2-1; CDR3: CSAQGGGSEQFF; DNA: TGCAGCGCCCAAGGTGGAGGGTCTGAGCAGTTCTTC
D: TRBD2; size: -; V: TRBV5-6; J: TRBJ2-1; CDR3: CASSLRASGRASTYNEQFF; DNA: TGTGCCAGCAGCTTGCGGGCTAGCGGGAGGGCCTCCACCTACAATGAGCAGTTCTTC